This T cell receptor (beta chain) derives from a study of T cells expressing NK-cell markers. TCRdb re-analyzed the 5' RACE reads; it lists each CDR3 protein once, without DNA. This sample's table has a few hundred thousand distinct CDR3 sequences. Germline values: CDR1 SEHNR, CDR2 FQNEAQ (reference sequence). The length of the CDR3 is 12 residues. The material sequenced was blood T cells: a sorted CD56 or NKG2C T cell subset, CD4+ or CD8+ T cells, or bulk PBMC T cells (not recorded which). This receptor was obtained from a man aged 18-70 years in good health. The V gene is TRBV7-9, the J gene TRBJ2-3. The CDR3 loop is CASSLETDTQYF.